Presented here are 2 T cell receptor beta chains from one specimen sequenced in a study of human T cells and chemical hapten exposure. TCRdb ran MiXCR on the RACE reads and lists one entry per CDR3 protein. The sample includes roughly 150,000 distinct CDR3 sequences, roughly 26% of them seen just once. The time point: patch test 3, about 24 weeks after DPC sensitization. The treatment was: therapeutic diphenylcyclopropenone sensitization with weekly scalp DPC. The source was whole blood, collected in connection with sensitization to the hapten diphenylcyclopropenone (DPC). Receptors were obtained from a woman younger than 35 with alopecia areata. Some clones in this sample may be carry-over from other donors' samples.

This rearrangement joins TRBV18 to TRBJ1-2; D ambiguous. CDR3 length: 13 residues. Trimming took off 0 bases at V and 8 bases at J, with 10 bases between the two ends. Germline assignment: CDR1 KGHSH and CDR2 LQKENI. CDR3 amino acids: CASSPPRLGGYTF. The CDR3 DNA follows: TGTGCCAGCTCACCACCCAGACTGGGGGGCTACACCTTC.

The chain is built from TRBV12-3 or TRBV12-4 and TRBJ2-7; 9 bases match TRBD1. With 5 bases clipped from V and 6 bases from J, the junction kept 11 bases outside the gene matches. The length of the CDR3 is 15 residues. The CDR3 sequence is CASSPAGQGGIEQYF. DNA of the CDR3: TGTGCCAGCAGTCCCGCGGGACAGGGAGGAATCGAGCAGTACTTC.